The next 21 T cell receptor beta chains were all read from a single sample in a study of cytomegalovirus exposure and HLA in healthy donors. In the PCR, 60 Vbeta and 13 Jbeta primers were used. Sequencing used immunoSEQ multiplex PCR; TCRdb keeps in-frame clones, though not all of them. Here the sample spans about 140,000 clones, about three quarters being singletons. Specimen: PBMCs. The receptors were sampled from a man aged 25 to 40 in good health and CMV-seropositive.

This clone was recorded only once. The chain combines TRBV19 with TRBJ2-1; 15 nucleotides agree with TRBD2. The germline V gene has CDR1 LNHDA and CDR2 SQIVND (reference sequence). Trimming took 6 bases from V and 10 from J; bases not matched to a gene: 7. The CDR3 runs 15 residues. Here the CDR3 reads CASRPTGTSGREQFF. CDR3 DNA sequence: TGTGCCAGTAGACCGACTGGGACTAGCGGGAGGGAGCAGTTCTTC.

The chain has TRBV5-4 and TRBJ2-5; 7 bases align to TRBD2. Trimming cost V 4 bases and J 0 bases; bases outside gene matches: 6. The CDR3 covers 15 residues. CDR1 and CDR2 (germline): SGHNT, YYREEE (reference sequence). The CDR3 loop reads CASSPKSGDQETQYF. Written as DNA, the CDR3 is TGTGCCAGCAGCCCTAAAAGCGGGGACCAAGAGACCCAGTACTTC. Full variable domain (outside the CDR3, taken from reference TRBV5-4 and TRBJ2-5): ETGVTQSPTHLIKTRGQQVTLRCSSQSGHNTVSWYQQALGQGPQFIFQYYREEENGRGNFPPRFSGLQFPNYSSELNVNALELDDSALYLCASSPKSGDQETQYFGPGTRLLVL.

V usage is TRBV5-1 and J usage is TRBJ1-2; TRBD1 might be the D (6 bases). CDR1 is SGHRS and CDR2 is YFSETQ in the germline V gene. V lost 4 bases and J lost 0, with 10 bases in between. The CDR3 extends over 14 amino acids. CDR3 in amino acids: CASSTGTANYGYTF. The CDR3, as DNA: TGCGCCAGCAGCACAGGGACGGCTAACTATGGCTACACCTTC.

This clone came up a few times. The CDR3 loop reads CASSDIRNLQETQYF. In nucleotides, the CDR3 is TGTGCCAGCAGTGATATACGAAACTTACAAGAGACCCAGTACTTC. The chain is built from TRBV6-1 and TRBJ2-5; D not certain. V lost 3 bases and J lost 2, with 13 bases in between. CDR3 size: 15 residues. Per the germline V gene, CDR1 is MNHNS and CDR2 is SASEGT.

This clone was detected a few times. CDR3 nucleotides: TGTGCCAGCAGCTTTAAGACAGACCAAGAGACCCAGTACTTC. Its translation: CASSFKTDQETQYF. The rearrangement uses TRBV7-9 and TRBJ2-5, with D maybe TRBD1 (5 bases). The CDR3 loop spans 14 amino acids. CDR1 is SEHNR, CDR2 FQNEAQ, per germline (reference sequence). V shed 3 bases and J shed 0 bases, with 8 bases lying between them.

The chain is built from TRBV28 and TRBJ1-2, with 10 nucleotides matching TRBD1. V shed 3 bases and J 7 bases; nucleotides not matched to a gene: 17. The CDR3 spans 18 residues. The germline V gene encodes CDR1 MDHEN and CDR2 SYDVKM. This CDR3 reads CASSLGGTGAPYSGGYTF. Written as DNA, the CDR3 is TGTGCCAGCAGTTTGGGGGGGACAGGGGCCCCTTATAGCGGTGGCTACACCTTC.

The chain combines TRBV30 with TRBJ1-1; the D gene is possibly TRBD1 (5 bases). V dropped 3 bases and J dropped 1 base, with 12 bases sitting between them. This CDR3 contains 14 residues. In germline, CDR1 is GTSNPN, CDR2 SVGIG (reference sequence). The DNA for the CDR3 is TGTGCCTGGAGGGGGCAGGGTTGGAACACTGAAGCTTTCTTT. Amino acids: CAWRGQGWNTEAFF.

The V and J genes are TRBV5-1 and TRBJ2-2; possible D gene TRBD1, 6 bases. V lost 3 bases and J 12 bases, leaving 18 bases between the germline ends. CDR3 size: 14 residues. The germline V gene has CDR1 SGHRS and CDR2 YFSETQ. The CDR3 here is CASSWDKRGGQLFF. The CDR3 DNA is TGCGCCAGCAGCTGGGACAAGCGAGGGGGTCAGCTGTTTTTT.

V gene TRBV28 combines with J gene TRBJ1-2; possible D gene TRBD1, 5 bases. The V and J ends lost 7 bases and 3 bases respectively, with 9 bases between them. This CDR3 contains 12 residues. Germline V lookup: CDR1 MDHEN, CDR2 SYDVKM. Here the CDR3 DNA reads TGTGCCAGCAACACAGGAGACTATGGCTACACCTTC. Its translation: CASNTGDYGYTF.

This chain links TRBV7-6 with TRBJ2-1; 8 bases align to TRBD2. V lost 4 bases to trimming and J lost 6 bases; unmatched junction nucleotides: 11. Germline V gene sequence: CDR1 SGHVS, CDR2 FNYEAQ. The CDR3 is 16 residues long. The CDR3 here is CASSSLGGAEINEQFF. The CDR3 DNA is TGTGCCAGCAGCTCCCTCGGGGGGGCGGAGATCAATGAGCAGTTCTTC.

This chain joins TRBV7-9 and TRBJ2-7; 10 nucleotides align to TRBD1. Unmatched junction bases numbered 4, after V lost 0 bases and J lost 5 bases. CDR1 and CDR2 from the germline V gene are SEHNR and FQNEAQ (reference sequence). This CDR3 comprises 15 residues. CDR3: CASSLAGQGFNEQYF. The DNA for the CDR3 is TGTGCCAGCAGCTTAGCGGGACAGGGGTTCAACGAGCAGTACTTC.

V usage is TRBV18 and J usage is TRBJ2-3; 9 bases are a match to TRBD2. This CDR3 spans 16 amino acids. Germline CDR1 is KGHSH and CDR2 is LQKENI. J was trimmed by 3 bases and V by 0 bases; bases with no gene match: 4. In DNA, the CDR3 is TGTGCCAGCTCACCACCGGGTGCGGGAGGGACAGATACGCAGTATTTT. Translated: CASSPPGAGGTDTQYF. Drawing the rest from reference TRBV18 and TRBJ2-3, the complete variable domain is NAGVMQNPRHLVRRRGQEARLRCSPMKGHSHVYWYRQLPEEGLKFMVYLQKENIIDESGMPKERFSAEFPKEGPSILRIQQVVRGDSAAYFCASSPPGAGGTDTQYFGPGTRLTVL.

This clone was seen once. For the CDR3, the DNA is TGTGCCAGTAGTATAGTTTCCCAGGACACTGAAGCTTTCTTT. It yields the protein CASSIVSQDTEAFF. The rearrangement joins TRBV19 to TRBJ1-1; unclear D gene. Germline V gene sequence: CDR1 LNHDA, CDR2 SQIVND (reference sequence). V lost 1 base and J 3 bases, leaving 9 bases between the germline ends. This CDR3 comprises 14 residues.

This chain's CDR3 is CASSRSPRYYEQYF. The CDR3 DNA is TGTGCCAGCAGCCGGTCTCCTCGGTACTACGAGCAGTACTTC. This chain uses TRBV11-3 with TRBJ2-7; D is ambiguous. This CDR3 spans 14 amino acids. The V gene lost 5 bases and the J gene lost 3 bases, with 14 bases spanning the gap. Germline V gene lookup returns CDR1 SGHNT and CDR2 YENEEA.

The CDR3 sequence: CASSLDRASYNEQFF. CDR3 nucleotide sequence: TGTGCCAGCAGCCTCGACAGGGCCTCCTACAATGAGCAGTTCTTC. The chain has TRBV7-3 and TRBJ2-1, with 7 nucleotides matching TRBD1. V shed 5 bases, J shed 0 bases, and the junction held 4 bases outside the gene matches. Looked up from germline, CDR1 is SGHTA and CDR2 is FQGTGA. The CDR3 loop spans 15 amino acids.

This clone was recorded a few times. The CDR3 loop is CASSLTGRFSGEQYF. CDR3 coding DNA: TGTGCCAGCAGTTTAACGGGAAGGTTTTCGGGGGAGCAGTACTTC. The chain is built from TRBV27 and TRBJ2-7, with D perhaps TRBD2 (5 bases). The germline CDR1 and CDR2 sequences are MNHEY and SMNVEV (reference sequence). Trimming cost V 2 bases and J 7 bases, with 18 bases left between them. The CDR3 covers 15 residues.

The chain couples TRBV5-1 to TRBJ2-5, with D maybe TRBD1 (5 bases). Judging by the DNA end, TRBJ2-7 fits better; the J call may be wrong. Per germline, CDR1 SGHRS and CDR2 YFSETQ. This CDR3 is 14 amino acids long. CDR3 sequence reads: CASRPRERTYEQYF. In nucleotides, the CDR3 is TGCGCCAGCAGGCCCAGGGAAAGGACCTACGAGCAGTACTTC.

J is TRBJ2-7 and V is TRBV15, with a weak D call TRBD2 (5 bases). CDR1 LNHNV and CDR2 YYDKDF come from the germline V gene (reference sequence). V gave up 5 bases and J gave up 4 bases, with 24 bases separating them. The CDR3 has 17 residues. In DNA, the CDR3 is TGTGCCACCAGCTCCCTGGGAGTCGGTCAGCGGCCGTACGAGCAGTACTTC. It specifies CATSSLGVGQRPYEQYF.

The rearrangement joins TRBV5-1 to TRBJ1-1; D is uncertain. This CDR3 has 12 residues. V was shortened by 0 bases and J by 3 bases, with 3 bases between the two germline ends. Germline loops: CDR1 SGHRS, CDR2 YFSETQ. Written as DNA, the CDR3 is TGCGCCAGCAGCTTGGCGGACACTGAAGCTTTCTTT. The encoded protein is CASSLADTEAFF.

This clone has a count of ten or more. The CDR3 is CASSEGPKEQFF. The CDR3, as DNA: TGTGCCAGCAGTGAAGGTCCTAAAGAGCAGTTCTTC. The chain employs TRBV6-1 and TRBJ2-1; D call uncertain. The CDR3 consists of 12 residues. CDR1 MNHNS and CDR2 SASEGT come from the germline V gene. V lost 1 base and J lost 10, with 8 bases in between.

This clone was detected only a few times. The rearrangement joins TRBV9 to TRBJ1-1; a weak D match, TRBD1 (5 bases). This CDR3 spans 18 amino acids. Trimming removed 0 bases from V and 4 bases from J, with 22 bases in between. Germline V lookup: CDR1 SGDLS, CDR2 YYNGEE. The CDR3 region is CASSVESGLVYSATEAFF. In nucleotides, the CDR3 is TGTGCCAGCAGCGTAGAATCAGGGCTTGTCTACTCCGCCACTGAAGCTTTCTTT.